This TCR beta chain is drawn from a study of cytomegalovirus exposure and HLA in healthy donors. V trimming: 3 bases; J trimming: 1 base; junction bases outside the gene matches: 4. Germline V gene sequence: CDR1 SGDLS, CDR2 YYNGEE. CDR3 length: 15 amino acids. Sequencing used immunoSEQ multiplex PCR; TCRdb keeps in-frame clones, though not all of them. The sample has more than 110,000 clones, 80% to 90% seen once. This clone was seen repeatedly, ten times or more. Its antigen is not known. Overall study findings and caveats: Cytomegalovirus-associated TCR beta chains were listed, numbering around 150. In vitro work confirmed that a few CMV-associated chains recognize CMV antigens. Whilst most TCR sequences proved rare, a subset of public TCRs occurred across many donors. Reports showed the classifier diagnosing cytomegalovirus status with high specificity and sensitivity.

The clonotype was recovered from a woman in her twenties or thirties in good health and CMV-seronegative. The chain combines TRBV9 with TRBJ2-7; 10 positions match TRBD1. Sequenced sample: PBMCs. CDR3 DNA sequence: TGTGCCAGCAGCGAGGGACAGGGGTGGTCCTACGAGCAGTACTTC. Its protein is CASSEGQGWSYEQYF.